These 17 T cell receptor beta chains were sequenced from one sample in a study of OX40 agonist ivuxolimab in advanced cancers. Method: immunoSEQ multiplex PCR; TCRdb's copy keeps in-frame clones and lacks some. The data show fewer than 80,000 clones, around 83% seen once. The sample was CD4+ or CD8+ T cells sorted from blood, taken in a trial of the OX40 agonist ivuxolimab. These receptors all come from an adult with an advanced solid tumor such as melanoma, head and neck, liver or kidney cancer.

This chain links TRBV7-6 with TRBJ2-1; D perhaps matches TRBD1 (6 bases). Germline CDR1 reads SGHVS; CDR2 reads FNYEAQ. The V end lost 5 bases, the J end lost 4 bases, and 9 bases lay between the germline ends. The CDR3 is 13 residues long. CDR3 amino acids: CASSPGQYNEQFF. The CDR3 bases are TGTGCCAGCAGCCCAGGACAGTACAATGAGCAGTTCTTC.

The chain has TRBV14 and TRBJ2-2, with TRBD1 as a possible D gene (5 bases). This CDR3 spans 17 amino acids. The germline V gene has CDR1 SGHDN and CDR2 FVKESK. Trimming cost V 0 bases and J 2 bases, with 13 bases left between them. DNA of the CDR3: TGTGCCAGCAGCCAAGAAGGGCTGACAGTCAACACCGGGGAGCTGTTTTTT. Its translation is CASSQEGLTVNTGELFF.

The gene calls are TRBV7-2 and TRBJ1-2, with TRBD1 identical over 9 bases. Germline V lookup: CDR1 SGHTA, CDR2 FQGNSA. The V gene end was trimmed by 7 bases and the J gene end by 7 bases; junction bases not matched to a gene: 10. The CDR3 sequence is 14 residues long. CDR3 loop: CASISGQGSFGYTF. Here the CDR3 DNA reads TGTGCCAGCATCTCGGGACAGGGAAGTTTTGGCTACACCTTC.

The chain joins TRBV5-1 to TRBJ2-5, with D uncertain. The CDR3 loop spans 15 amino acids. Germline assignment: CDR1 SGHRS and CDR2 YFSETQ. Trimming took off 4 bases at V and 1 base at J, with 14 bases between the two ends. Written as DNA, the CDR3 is TGCGCCAGCAGCCCCCTTGGTGGCGTCCAAGAGACCCAGTACTTC. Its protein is CASSPLGGVQETQYF.

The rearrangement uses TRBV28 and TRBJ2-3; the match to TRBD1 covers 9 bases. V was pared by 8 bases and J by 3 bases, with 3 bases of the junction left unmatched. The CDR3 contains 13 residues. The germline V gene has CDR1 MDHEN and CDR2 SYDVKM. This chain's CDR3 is CASCGTGTDTQYF. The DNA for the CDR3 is TGTGCCAGCTGCGGGACAGGGACAGATACGCAGTATTTT.

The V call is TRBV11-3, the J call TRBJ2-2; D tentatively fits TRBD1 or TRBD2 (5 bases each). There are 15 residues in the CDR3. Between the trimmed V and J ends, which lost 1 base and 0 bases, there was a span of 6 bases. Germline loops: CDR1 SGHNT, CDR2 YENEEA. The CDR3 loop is CASSLGDANTGELFF. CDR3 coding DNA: TGTGCCAGCAGCTTAGGGGACGCGAACACCGGGGAGCTGTTTTTT.

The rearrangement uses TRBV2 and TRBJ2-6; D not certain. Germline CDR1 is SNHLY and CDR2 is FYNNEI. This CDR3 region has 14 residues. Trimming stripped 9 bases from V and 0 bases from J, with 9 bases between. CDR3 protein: CARGGYSGANVLTF. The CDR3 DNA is TGTGCCAGGGGTGGGTACTCTGGGGCCAACGTCCTGACTTTC.

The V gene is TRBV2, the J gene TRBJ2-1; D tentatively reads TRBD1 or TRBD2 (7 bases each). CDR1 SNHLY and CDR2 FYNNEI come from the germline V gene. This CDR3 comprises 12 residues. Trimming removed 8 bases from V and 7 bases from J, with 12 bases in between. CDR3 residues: CASHRGGNEQFF. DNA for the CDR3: TGTGCCAGCCACAGGGGAGGGAATGAGCAGTTCTTC.

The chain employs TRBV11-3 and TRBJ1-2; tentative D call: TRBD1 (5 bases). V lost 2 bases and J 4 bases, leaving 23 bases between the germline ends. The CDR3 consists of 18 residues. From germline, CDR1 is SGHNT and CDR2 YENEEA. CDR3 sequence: CASSLIAAGRAEGYGYTF. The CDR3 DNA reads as TGTGCCAGCAGCTTAATCGCGGCAGGGCGAGCTGAGGGCTATGGCTACACCTTC.

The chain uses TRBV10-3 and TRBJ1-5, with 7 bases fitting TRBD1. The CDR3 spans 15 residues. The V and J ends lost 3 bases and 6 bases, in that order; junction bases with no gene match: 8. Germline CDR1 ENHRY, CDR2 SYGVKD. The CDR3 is CAISESQGNRQPQHF. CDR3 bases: TGTGCCATCAGTGAATCACAGGGGAATCGTCAGCCCCAGCATTTT.

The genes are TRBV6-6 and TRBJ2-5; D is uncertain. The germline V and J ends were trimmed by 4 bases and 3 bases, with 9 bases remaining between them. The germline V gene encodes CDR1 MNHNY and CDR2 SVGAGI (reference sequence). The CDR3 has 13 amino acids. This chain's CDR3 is CASSSSGEETQYF. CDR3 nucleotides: TGTGCCAGCAGTTCCAGTGGGGAAGAGACCCAGTACTTC.

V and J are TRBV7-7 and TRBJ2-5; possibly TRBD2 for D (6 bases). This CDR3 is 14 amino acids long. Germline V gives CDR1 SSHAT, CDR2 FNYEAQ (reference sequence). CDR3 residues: CAIYDRGSQETQYF. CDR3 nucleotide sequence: TGTGCTATCTATGATCGGGGGAGCCAAGAGACCCAGTACTTC.

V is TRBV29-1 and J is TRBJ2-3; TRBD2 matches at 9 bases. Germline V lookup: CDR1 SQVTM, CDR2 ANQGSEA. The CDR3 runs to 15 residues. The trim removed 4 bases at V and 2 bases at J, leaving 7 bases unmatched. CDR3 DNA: TGCAGCGTTGTTCATAGCGGGGGACCCACAGATACGCAGTATTTT. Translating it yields CSVVHSGGPTDTQYF.

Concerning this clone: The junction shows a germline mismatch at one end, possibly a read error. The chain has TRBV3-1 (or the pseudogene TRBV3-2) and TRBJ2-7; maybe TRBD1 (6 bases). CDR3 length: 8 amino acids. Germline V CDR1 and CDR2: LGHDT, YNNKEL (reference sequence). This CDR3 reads CASRHRVF. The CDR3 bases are TGTGCCAGCAGACACAGGGTCTTC.

The CDR3 region is CASSEPGGLYGYTF. Here the CDR3 DNA reads TGTGCCAGCAGTGAACCTGGGGGCCTCTATGGCTACACCTTC. The gene calls are TRBV25-1 and TRBJ1-2, with D perhaps matching TRBD1 (6 bases). This CDR3 is 14 amino acids long. The V end lost 2 bases, the J end lost 4 bases, and 11 bases lay between the germline ends. In germline, CDR1 is MGHDK, CDR2 SYGVNS.

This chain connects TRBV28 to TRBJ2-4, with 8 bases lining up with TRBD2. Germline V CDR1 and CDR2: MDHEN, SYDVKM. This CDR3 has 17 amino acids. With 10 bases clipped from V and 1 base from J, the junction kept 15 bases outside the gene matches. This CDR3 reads CAIPGTSWTAAKNIQYF. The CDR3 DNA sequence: TGTGCCATCCCCGGGACTAGTTGGACTGCGGCCAAAAACATTCAGTACTTC.

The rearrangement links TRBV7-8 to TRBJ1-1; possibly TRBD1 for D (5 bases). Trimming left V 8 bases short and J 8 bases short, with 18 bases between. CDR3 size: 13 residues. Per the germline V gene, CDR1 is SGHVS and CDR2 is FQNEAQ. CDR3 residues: CASGHIGGREAFF. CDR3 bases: TGTGCCAGCGGGCACATTGGGGGACGGGAAGCTTTCTTT.